Sequencing of this T cell receptor (beta chain) was carried out in a study of regulatory T cells in long-lasting Graves disease listed by TCRdb under 2021. Regarding the complete study: Newly diagnosed Graves' disease patients had taken antithyroid drugs for less than 3 months. This study used TCR sequencing and RNA sequencing of peripheral blood to compare persistent Graves' disease patients against newly diagnosed Graves' disease patients. The study was registered as a clinical trial and conducted in China. A total of roughly 33 samples were covered by TCR sequencing, comprising some 13 persistent and about 20 newly diagnosed Graves' disease patients. Broader findings and caveats from the paper: Sequencing and analysis were limited to the TCR beta chain. Preferential use of TRBV28, TRBJ1-2 and TRBJ2-5 was observed in persistent disease, whereas TRBV20-1 and TRBJ2-1 were favored in newly diagnosed disease. The authors noted that the small sample size was a limitation that may lower accuracy. The study examined only peripheral blood because the primary lesion, thyroid tissue, could not be accessed. Persistent patients shared more public clonotypes among themselves (2,741) than newly diagnosed patients did (over 900). Persistent Graves' disease patients showed lower TCR Shannon entropy and fewer highly expanded clones than newly diagnosed patients, suggesting clonal expansion.

Library prep was done by multiplex PCR. The sequencer was an Illumina HiSeq 4000. To build TCR beta libraries, CDR3 regions were amplified by Arm-PCR using iRepertoire HTBI primers. Before sequencing, the PCR products went through gel purification. In the original analysis: Across samples, about 64 TRBV and roughly 13 TRBJ segments were identified and used for gene usage analysis of CDR3 amino acid clonotypes. COPE and FqMerger were used to merge the filtered high-quality paired reads into contigs. BLAST was used to align contigs to the IMGT TRBV, TRBD and TRBJ reference genes, and CDR3 was defined following IMGT. Clonotypes above 0.1% frequency were classified as highly expanded clones. Repertoire diversity was measured by Shannon entropy, and V-J evenness by the Gini coefficient. Public clonotypes were defined as clonotypes shared by more than one individual. TCRdb reprocessed the public reads (quality trimming at Q25 with fastp, clone calling with MiXCR) and kept in-frame beta chains. Rows matching on CDR3 protein sequence are summarized as one entry with the most common DNA and genes. The V and J calls, along with clone size, are taken from TCRdb and not from the paper's own processing. Present in this sample are 450,000 to 700,000 distinct CDR3 sequences, around an eighth of which were seen just once. Clones ranked in the top ten supply more than 8.5% of the sample.

The time point label corresponds to: newly diagnosed GD, antithyroid drugs for less than 3 months. For both TCR sequencing and RNA sequencing, RNA was extracted from PBMCs using TRIzol. Graves' disease was diagnosed according to American Thyroid Association guidelines. Patients were recruited from an endocrinology department in Xi'an, China. Each patient gave about 9.1 milliliters of peripheral blood, collected in an EDTA anticoagulant tube. Ficoll Paque Plus density gradient separation was used to isolate PBMCs, and no further T cell sorting was done. An Agilent 2100 Bioanalyzer and agarose gel were used to check RNA quality, and a NanoDrop 2000 was used to measure RNA concentration. With respect to this clonotype: Its antigen is still unknown. This clone may be a read error of a much larger clone one base away. The conserved phenylalanine or tryptophan normally closing the CDR3 is absent here, so this likely arose from a read error.

V and J lose 4 bases and 9 bases, and a span of 10 bases separates them. The germline V gene (reference sequence) provides CDR1 LGHDT and CDR2 YNNKEL. The CDR3 numbers 12 amino acids, ends counted. Just CDR3 DNA is preserved here, 36 bases in frame from base 1. This sample was also put to use in a study of T cells in Graves' hyperthyroidism and ophthalmopathy. The second investigation adds: Graves' hyperthyroidism was defined as stable when no progression to ophthalmopathy occurred over 18 months of follow-up. Hyperthyroidism patients were aged 18 to 65 years and newly diagnosed, with disease duration of less than 2 months. The study excluded patients with uncontrolled infections, other autoimmune diseases, pregnancy or lactation. Diagnoses relied on clinical symptoms, serum thyroxine and TRAb, thyroid ultrasound and orbital computed tomography. A first-round RT-PCR of the TCR CDR3 used the HTBI primer set with the Qiagen OneStep RT-PCR kit. Most expanded thyroid clonotypes (frequency above 0.001) were also detected in blood, a finding suggesting that blood repertoires may reflect thyroid immune responses. Ophthalmopathy was separated from stable hyperthyroidism by a 13 V-J signature model, with approximately 89% sensitivity and just over 81% specificity obtained in cross-validation and 80%/75% obtained in testing. In validation, progression to ophthalmopathy was predicted by the model with 70.59% sensitivity and 72% to 85% specificity, a median of approximately 6.5 months before onset. To identify distinguishing TCR V-J signatures, a discovery cohort of about 95 patients was used, comprising approximately 40 with Graves' ophthalmopathy and some 60 with stable Graves' hyperthyroidism. An independent validation cohort of 18 to 20 hyperthyroidism patients and 17 patients who later progressed to ophthalmopathy tested prospective prediction of ophthalmopathy. The roughly 100 discovery patients were randomly divided into training and test sets at a 7:3 ratio. The study also compared thyroid tissue and blood T-cell repertoires from about 6 Graves' hyperthyroidism patients. Once sampling was done, hyperthyroidism patients were given methimazole at a starting dose of 30 mg daily, whereas ophthalmopathy patients were given high-dose intravenous methylprednisolone. A second multiplex PCR round built the libraries, followed by size selection and purification. Libraries were sequenced paired-end with 100 bp reads on an Illumina HiSeq2000. SOAPnuke was used to process the raw data, with reads discarded if the reads contained adapters or uncalled bases, had a mean Phred below 15, or lacked an exact constant-primer or identifier match. COPE v1.2.5 was used to merge the high-quality paired reads, and each unique nucleotide sequence was defined as a clonotype. Clonotypes were aligned to IMGT TRBV, TRBD and TRBJ reference segments using MiTCR v1.1. The analysis included only V-J combinations with a frequency above 0.0001, which together covered 99% to 99.2% of the repertoires. The TCS score was defined as F50 (clonal expansion) divided by E x V (chaos), with BLOSUM62-based TCRdist calculated between CDR3 peptides within each V-J. Welch's t-statistics and random forest reduced around 510 V-J features to under 15, which were used in a naive Bayes classifier (R e1071). Sample size was not statistically predetermined, and blinding of investigators to group allocation was not performed. TCR Vbeta CDR3 sequencing of some 140 peripheral blood samples (fewer than 45 ophthalmopathy, about 74 hyperthyroidism and roughly 17 progressor patients) is reported in the paper.

The V and J genes are TRBV3-1 and TRBJ2-1; the D assignment is uncertain and may be TRBD1 or TRBD2, with 5 bases supporting each. The receptor was isolated from a man younger than 45 with Graves disease. Donor details come from another sample of the same person, matched by shared clones. Sequenced material: peripheral blood mononuclear cells (PBMCs), taken at new diagnosis, from a patient treated with antithyroid drugs. The CDR3 reads CASSPQRGEQFL. The nucleotide sequence is given as TGTGCCAGCAGCCCACAGAGGGGTGAGCAGTTCCTC.